Sequencing of this TCR beta chain was carried out in a study of cytomegalovirus exposure and HLA in healthy donors. On this clone itself: What it binds is unknown.

Study findings and constraints: Within an earlier analysis, most TCR beta V segments proved productive either about 87% or about 30% of the time. In a later analysis, V- and J-gene trimming of beta chains associated with a DCLRE1C missense variant, replicated independently.

Amplification used 60 Vbeta primers and 13 Jbeta primers. The protocol was immunoSEQ multiplex PCR, while the TCRdb copy is restricted to in-frame clones and leaves out a portion. This table has about 69,000 clones, about 75% appearing once. With 4 bases removed from V and 7 bases from J, the gap between germline ends came to 14 bases. The CDR3 runs 14 residues. Germline CDR1 and CDR2: SGHNT and YYREEE (reference sequence). The clonotype originates from a man between 18 and 29 years old in good health and CMV-seronegative. Sequences were obtained from PBMCs. J is TRBJ1-4 and V is TRBV5-4; tentative D call: TRBD1 (6 bases). CDR3 loop: CASSPTGRGEKLFF. CDR3 nucleotides: TGTGCCAGCAGCCCGACAGGCAGGGGTGAAAAACTGTTTTTT.